This is a list of T cell receptor beta chains from one sample in a study of T cell responses to AZD1222 COVID-19 vaccine. Method: immunoSEQ multiplex PCR; TCRdb's copy keeps in-frame clones and lacks some. The repertoire holds 100,000 to 150,000 clones, with around 84% as singletons. This sample comprised peripheral blood, obtained 28 days after the second AZD1222 dose. Every receptor here comes from an adult who received the AZD1222 COVID-19 vaccine. Each CDR3 is given with its conserved first and last residue. A D gene is named only where the DNA matches it firmly. Clone size appears in some rows only: once, few, many, or a class for an expanded clone.

TRBJ1-1,-,once,TRBV19,TGTGCCAGTAGTCCCACTGGGAACACTGAAGCTTTCTTT,CASSPTGNTEAFF
TRBJ2-2,-,-,TRBV9,TGTGCCAGCAGCGCCATGCAGGGTCGTTATTCCGGGGAGCTGTTTTTT,CASSAMQGRYSGELFF
TRBJ1-1,TRBD1,-,TRBV3-1/TRBV3-2,TGTGCCAGCAGCAAGAACAGGGGACACACTGAAGCTTTCTTT,CASSKNRGHTEAFF
TRBJ2-7,TRBD2,-,TRBV29-1,TGCAGCGTTGAGAAGGCGGGGGGCTCCTACGAGCAGTACTTC,CSVEKAGGSYEQYF
TRBJ1-2,-,-,TRBV19,TGTGCCAGTAGTATGACAGCAGCTAACTATGGCTACACCTTC,CASSMTAANYGYTF
TRBJ1-5,-,-,TRBV5-1,TGCGCCAGCAGCGCGACGGGGGAAGGCAATCAGCCCCAGCATTTT,CASSATGEGNQPQHF
TRBJ1-5,-,-,TRBV19,TGTGCCAGTAGTATCCAGGACAGTTATAGCAATCAGCCCCAGCATTTT,CASSIQDSYSNQPQHF
TRBJ2-3,-,-,TRBV10-3,TGTGCCATCAGCGCAACGGGAGAGAGCACAGATACGCAGTATTTT,CAISATGESTDTQYF
TRBJ1-5,-,-,TRBV27,TGTGCCAGCAAGGGGGGGCCCGGTTATAGCAATCAGCCCCAGCATTTT,CASKGGPGYSNQPQHF
TRBJ2-6,-,-,TRBV7-9,TGTGCCGCCCGGGACTCTGGGGCCAACGTCCTGACTTTC,CAARDSGANVLTF
TRBJ2-2,TRBD1,-,TRBV9,TGTGCCAGCAGCGTACTGGACAGGGGGCTGGGGGAGCTGTTTTTT,CASSVLDRGLGELFF
TRBJ2-7,TRBD2,-,TRBV27,TGTGCCAGCAGTAAGACTAGCGGGTACTCCTACGAGCAGTACTTC,CASSKTSGYSYEQYF
TRBJ1-2,TRBD1,few,TRBV3-1/TRBV3-2,TGTGCCAGCAGCCAAGTCGACAGGGCCCATGGCTACACCTTC,CASSQVDRAHGYTF
TRBJ2-5,-,-,TRBV4-2,TGTGCCAGCAGCCTAGTGGGGCGGGGCCTTCAAGAGACCCAGTACTTC,CASSLVGRGLQETQYF
TRBJ2-1,-,-,TRBV6-5,TGTGCCAGCCATAAGACTAGCGCCGGACAGGGGGAGCAGTTCTTC,CASHKTSAGQGEQFF
TRBJ2-7,-,once,TRBV18,TGTGCCAGCTCAGTCCAGGGTAGCCATCTGTGGGAGCAGTACTTC,CASSVQGSHLWEQYF
TRBJ1-4,-,-,TRBV7-6,TGTGCCAGCAGCTTAGAGGGCGCGTCTGGAGAAAAACTGTTTTTT,CASSLEGASGEKLFF
TRBJ2-1,TRBD1,once,TRBV7-8,TGTGCCAGCAGCTTACGGTCCCGACAGGGAGCCTACAATGAGCAGTTCTTC,CASSLRSRQGAYNEQFF
TRBJ2-3,TRBD1,-,TRBV7-2,TGTGCCAGTGAGGACAGGATTTCCACAGATACGCAGTATTTT,CASEDRISTDTQYF
TRBJ1-5,-,once,TRBV5-1,TGCGCCAGCAGCTCAGGGGTTGACAGCAATCAGCCCCAGCATTTT,CASSSGVDSNQPQHF
TRBJ1-5,-,-,TRBV3-1/TRBV3-2,TGTGCCAGCAGCCCAGGGCTGCGCGGGGCGTATAGCAATCAGCCCCAGCATTTT,CASSPGLRGAYSNQPQHF
TRBJ1-2,-,once,TRBV5-6,TGTGCCAGCAGCTTGGAAGGGCCCCCAGTCCCTAACTATGGCTACACCTTC,CASSLEGPPVPNYGYTF
TRBJ2-4,-,-,TRBV20-1,TGCAGTGCTAGTCCAGCGAAGGTCAAAAACATTCAGTACTTC,CSASPAKVKNIQYF
TRBJ2-5,-,once,TRBV10-3,TGTGCCACCTCTACAGGGACAGAGACCCAGTACTTC,CATSTGTETQYF
TRBJ2-2,TRBD2,-,TRBV11-3,TGTGCCAGCAGCTTAGATGCCGCGCGGGGGGACACCGGGGAGCTGTTTTTT,CASSLDAARGDTGELFF
TRBJ2-3,-,-,TRBV5-3,TGTGCCAGAAGACCCCCCAGCACAGATACGCAGTATTTT,CARRPPSTDTQYF
TRBJ2-7,TRBD2,-,TRBV5-1,TGCGCCAGCAGCTTGGGGGCGGGAGTAGGGTACGAGCAGTACTTC,CASSLGAGVGYEQYF
TRBJ1-1,-,-,TRBV7-2,TGTGCCAGCAGCTTAAGGACAGTAATGCACACTGAAGCTTTCTTT,CASSLRTVMHTEAFF
TRBJ1-5,TRBD1,-,TRBV7-3,TGTGCCAGCAGCCCTCAATGGACAGGGGGGTTATTTGGCAATCAGCCCCAGCATTTT,CASSPQWTGGLFGNQPQHF
TRBJ1-2,-,-,TRBV19,TGTGCCAGTAGTATTCAAGAGAACTATGGCTACACCTTC,CASSIQENYGYTF
TRBJ1-6,-,-,TRBV7-2,TGTGCCAGCAGATATAAAAAGCTCATGCGGTCACCCCTCCACTTT,CASRYKKLMRSPLHF
TRBJ1-2,-,-,TRBV9,TGTGCCAGCAGCGAGCCCTCCTCGGGCTACACCTTC,CASSEPSSGYTF
TRBJ2-2,-,few,TRBV27,TGTGCCAGCAGTTTAGCGGGGAACACCGGGGAGCTGTTTTTT,CASSLAGNTGELFF
TRBJ2-5,-,-,TRBV3-1/TRBV3-2,TGTGCCAGCAGCCAGTACCAAGAGACCCAGTACTTC,CASSQYQETQYF
TRBJ2-3,TRBD2,-,TRBV7-2,TGTGCCAGCAGCTTAGCGTGGGGAATAGCGGGGGGGCAAGATACGCAGTATTTT,CASSLAWGIAGGQDTQYF
TRBJ1-2,-,-,TRBV21-1,TGTGCCAGCAGCAAAGGGCCCCAGGAACCAATTGGTAGAGGAAACTATGGCTACACCTTC,CASSKGPQEPIGRGNYGYTF
TRBJ2-7,-,once,TRBV5-4,TGTGCCAGCAGCCGGGGCACCAGCTCCTACGAGCAGTACTTC,CASSRGTSSYEQYF
TRBJ1-3,-,-,TRBV12-2,TGTGCAAGTCGCTTAGGGGTCAGGGGGCCAGGAAACACCATATATTTT,CASRLGVRGPGNTIYF
TRBJ1-5,-,-,TRBV18,TGTGCCAGCTCAGCACAGGATAGCAATCAGCCCCAGCATTTT,CASSAQDSNQPQHF
TRBJ2-1,-,-,TRBV7-9,TGTGCCAGCAGCTTAGCTCGGTCTAGCGCCAATGAGCAGTTCTTC,CASSLARSSANEQFF
TRBJ2-5,TRBD1,-,TRBV15,TGTGCCACCAGACCTCGGACAGGTCCAAGGGAGACCCAGTACTTC,CATRPRTGPRETQYF